The T cell receptor beta chain under discussion was sequenced for a study of T cell repertoires in cytomegalovirus infection (dated by TCRdb to between 2018 and 2021). Describing the broader study: Because public TCR beta signatures pointed to carriage of CMV infection together with the matching HLA type, the HLA type of each donor mattered for the analysis.

The sample holds many counts of this clonotype. This receptor's antigen is unknown. Base qualities are missing; no much larger clone stands one base away. CDR1 is given as SGHTS and CDR2 as YDEGEE, both from the germline V gene. V and J lose 2 bases and 1 base, and a span of 12 bases separates them. The CDR3 measures 15 amino acids from cysteine to phenylalanine. The only DNA kept is the CDR3, 45 bases in frame from the first base. What the authors observed across the whole study: In both this cohort and an independent roughly 350-donor cohort, the cumulative frequency of public TCR beta family members distinguished carriers of CMV infection plus the relevant HLA type. The ex vivo response was dominated by HLA-C-restricted CMV-specific TCR beta clonotypes, which also provided the single most frequent clonotype in two of eight donors.

The sequencer listed for this sample is Illumina HiSeq 1500. The public reads were run again by TCRdb, first through fastp at Q25 and then through MiXCR, and only productive beta chains were kept. One record per CDR3 amino acid sequence lists the most common genes and DNA. The table for this sample lists approximately 500,000 distinct CDR3 sequences; roughly 10% of them were counted only once. The top ten clonotypes cover roughly 10% of the sample. The sequence is built from TRBV5-8 and TRBJ1-1; there is no confident call for the D gene. The sequence came from a human donor in good health (CMV status not recorded). Some clones in this sample may be carry-over from other donors' samples. Sequenced sample: PBMCs. The nucleotides are TGTGCCAGCAGCTTCAAGCCTCCAAGGAACACTGAAGCTTTCTTT. It encodes CASSFKPPRNTEAFF.